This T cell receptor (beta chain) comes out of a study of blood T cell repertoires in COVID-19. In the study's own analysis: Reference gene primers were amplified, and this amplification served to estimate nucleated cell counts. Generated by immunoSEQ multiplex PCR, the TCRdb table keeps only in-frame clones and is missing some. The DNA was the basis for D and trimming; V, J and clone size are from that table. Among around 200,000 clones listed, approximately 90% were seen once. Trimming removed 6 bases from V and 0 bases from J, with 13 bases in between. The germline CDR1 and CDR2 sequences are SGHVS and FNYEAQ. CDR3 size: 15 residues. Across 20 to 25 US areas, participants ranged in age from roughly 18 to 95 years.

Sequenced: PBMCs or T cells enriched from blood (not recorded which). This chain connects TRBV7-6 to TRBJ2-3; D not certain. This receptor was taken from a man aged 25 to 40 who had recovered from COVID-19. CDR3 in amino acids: CASSPTYWSTDTQYF. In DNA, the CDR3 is TGTGCCAGCAGTCCTACTTACTGGAGCACAGATACGCAGTATTTT.